This T cell receptor beta chain originates from a study of patients and donors after allogeneic stem cell transplantation. MiXCR, run by TCRdb on the RT-PCR reads, gives a single entry per CDR3 protein. The sample has around 170,000 distinct CDR3 sequences; 24% are singletons. CDR1 is ENHRY and CDR2 is SYGVKD in the germline V gene. V gave up 3 bases and J gave up 5 bases, with 8 bases separating them. The CDR3 has 13 amino acids. This clonotype was detected only a few times. The chain has TRBV10-3 and TRBJ1-5; D ambiguous. Sequenced material: blood, either unsorted or a sorted T cell fraction (not recorded which). This TCR was recovered from a human donor who was either an allogeneic HSCT recipient or a stem cell or donor lymphocyte infusion donor (not recorded which). It is not recorded whose cells these are; they may come from a transplant donor. The CDR3 sequence is CAISEREDQPQHF. In DNA form, the CDR3 reads TGTGCCATCAGTGAAAGGGAGGATCAGCCCCAGCATTTT.